Sequencing of this T cell receptor (beta chain) was carried out in a study of blood T cell repertoires in COVID-19. Looking at the study overall: Some COVID-19 samples were acute and others convalescent; all came from the United States, Italy and Spain. Sources were T cells, B-cell-depleted T cells, or PBMCs; the material itself was cDNA or gDNA.

Original handling: Amplification of reference gene primers was used by the study to estimate nucleated cell counts. Using immunoSEQ multiplex PCR, the repertoire was profiled, and TCRdb retains in-frame clones only, with some absent. The D gene and trimming were derived from the DNA, and the V and J assignments and clone size from that table. The repertoire has 100,000 to 150,000 clones, more than 80% of them found once; the top ten carry almost 4.5%. This clone was counted a few times. Trimming left V 2 bases short and J 7 bases short, with 14 bases between. The germline V gene encodes CDR1 SQVTM and CDR2 ANQGSEA. The CDR3 totals 14 residues.

This TCR came from a man aged 40-49 years with acute or convalescent COVID-19. The chain employs TRBV29-1 and TRBJ1-4, with D perhaps matching TRBD1 (5 bases). Sequencing was done on a sample of peripheral blood. CDR3 sequence: CSVEPQGWGEKLFF. The CDR3 DNA sequence: TGCAGCGTTGAACCCCAGGGATGGGGTGAAAAACTGTTTTTT.